These 5 T cell receptor beta chains were all obtained from the same sample, sequenced in a study of T cell repertoires in cytomegalovirus infection. Their antigen targets remain unknown. TCRdb passed the reads through MiXCR, listing each CDR3 protein once. The sample includes around 900,000 distinct CDR3 sequences, around 30% of them seen just once. Source: cultured CD8+ T cells from PBMCs, taken from culture after CMV antigen stimulation. These receptors were taken from a human donor in good health (CMV status not recorded). Some clones in this sample may be carry-over from other donors' samples.

This clonotype was detected only a few times. The chain is built from TRBV5-6 and TRBJ2-7; no reliable D call. V was clipped by 0 bases and J by 2 bases, with 15 bases between them. CDR3 length equals 16 residues. Germline V gene data show CDR1 as SGHDT and CDR2 as YYEEEE. The CDR3 protein is CASSLGPSPSPYEQYV. In DNA form, the CDR3 reads TGTGCCAGCAGCTTGGGCCCATCTCCTAGTCCCTACGAGCAGTACGTC.

The V call is TRBV5-1, the J call TRBJ2-1; 8 nucleotides line up with TRBD1. The CDR3 is 15 residues long. In germline, CDR1 is SGHRS, CDR2 YFSETQ. The ends lost 4 bases at V and 2 bases at J; junction bases unmatched: 5. CDR3 loop: CASSPTGAAYNEQFF. The DNA of the CDR3 is TGCGCCAGCAGCCCGACAGGGGCCGCCTACAATGAGCAGTTCTTC.

This sequence joins TRBV7-8 and TRBJ1-2; D is unresolved. V lost 5 bases and J 7 bases, leaving 17 bases between the germline ends. Germline loops: CDR1 SGHVS, CDR2 FQNEAQ. CDR3 length: 14 residues. The CDR3, as DNA: TGTGCCAGCAGCCGGGCGGGGAGGGCGGTTGGCTACACCTTC. Translation: CASSRAGRAVGYTF.

The gene calls are TRBV7-9 and TRBJ2-6; either TRBD1 or TRBD2 may supply D (5 bases each). This CDR3 region has 14 residues. The germline V gene has CDR1 SEHNR and CDR2 FQNEAQ (reference sequence). V lost 2 bases and J lost 11, with 13 bases in between. In DNA, the CDR3 is TGTGCCAGCAGCTTAATCAGGGTCGGGGACGTCCTGACTTTC. It yields the protein CASSLIRVGDVLTF. Full variable domain (missing parts from reference TRBV7-9 and TRBJ2-6): DTGVSQNPRHKITKRGQNVTFRCDPISEHNRLYWYRQTLGQGPEFLTYFQNEAQLEKSRLLSDRFSAERPKGSFSTLEIQRTEQGDSAMYLCASSLIRVGDVLTFGAGSRLTVL.

The rearrangement joins TRBV19 to TRBJ2-1; TRBD2 agrees at 12 bases. The CDR3 extends over 19 amino acids. Germline assignment: CDR1 LNHDA and CDR2 SQIVND (reference sequence). The V gene end was trimmed by 5 bases and the J gene end by 0 bases; junction bases not matched to a gene: 11. The CDR3 is CASSPRTSGVPSSYNEQFF. The CDR3 region has the DNA TGTGCCAGTAGTCCTAGGACTAGCGGGGTCCCCAGCTCCTACAATGAGCAGTTCTTC. The entire variable domain, with the rest obtained from reference TRBV19 and TRBJ2-1, is as follows: DGGITQSPKYLFRKEGQNVTLSCEQNLNHDAMYWYRQDPGQGLRLIYYSQIVNDFQKGDIAEGYSVSREKKESFPLTVTSAQKNPTAFYLCASSPRTSGVPSSYNEQFFGPGTRLTVL.